Listed below are T cell receptor beta chains from one sample, sequenced in a study of blood T cell repertoires in COVID-19. The protocol was immunoSEQ multiplex PCR, while the TCRdb copy is restricted to in-frame clones and leaves out a portion. The repertoire includes tens of thousands of clones, around 87% of them detected once, and 0.9% to 1.2% sits in the top ten. Material for sequencing was peripheral blood. These receptor sequences come from a man in his 70s with acute or convalescent COVID-19. Both conserved end residues are part of each CDR3. Fields, in order: CDR3 DNA, CDR3 protein, V gene, clone size, J gene, D gene. The D gene is left open where the match is weak. Where a row states a size, it is once, few, many or the class of an expanded clone; other rows omit it.

CDR3nt: TGTGCCAGCAGCTTACTAGCGGGGGCAAACAATGAGCAGTTCTTC
CDR3aa: CASSLLAGANNEQFF
v_gene: TRBV11-2
abundance: .
j_gene: TRBJ2-1
d_gene: TRBD2

CDR3nt: TGCAGTGAAAGTACAGGGGATGGCTACACCTTC
CDR3aa: CSESTGDGYTF
v_gene: TRBV20-1
abundance: .
j_gene: TRBJ1-2
d_gene: TRBD1

CDR3nt: TGTGCCAGTAGTACAAGGGGCGCAGTCGCCTATGGCTACACCTTC
CDR3aa: CASSTRGAVAYGYTF
v_gene: TRBV19
abundance: .
j_gene: TRBJ1-2
d_gene: .

CDR3nt: TGTGCCACCAGCGGGATAGGGGAGACCCAGTACTTC
CDR3aa: CATSGIGETQYF
v_gene: TRBV24-1
abundance: .
j_gene: TRBJ2-5
d_gene: .

CDR3nt: TGTGCTAGCAGCCCCGGACTAGCGGACACAGATACGCAGTATTTT
CDR3aa: CASSPGLADTDTQYF
v_gene: TRBV7-7
abundance: .
j_gene: TRBJ2-3
d_gene: TRBD2

CDR3nt: TGTGCCAGCAGTACGTCTAGCGGGAAGAGGGATGAGCAGTTCTTC
CDR3aa: CASSTSSGKRDEQFF
v_gene: TRBV28
abundance: .
j_gene: TRBJ2-1
d_gene: TRBD2

CDR3nt: TGTGCCAGCAGTTCTACAGGCGGGGGAGATACGCAGTATTTT
CDR3aa: CASSSTGGGDTQYF
v_gene: TRBV28
abundance: .
j_gene: TRBJ2-3
d_gene: TRBD2

CDR3nt: TGTGCCAGCAGCTCAGCAGGGGGTCCCTACGAGCAGTACTTC
CDR3aa: CASSSAGGPYEQYF
v_gene: TRBV7-2
abundance: .
j_gene: TRBJ2-7
d_gene: TRBD1

CDR3nt: TGTGCCAGCAGCCGCCGGGACAGGGGTGAGATCACCTTC
CDR3aa: CASSRRDRGEITF
v_gene: TRBV3-1/TRBV3-2
abundance: .
j_gene: TRBJ1-2
d_gene: TRBD1

CDR3nt: TGTGCCAGTAGTACCGGCGGTGGAGGCAATCAGCCCCAGCATTTT
CDR3aa: CASSTGGGGNQPQHF
v_gene: TRBV19
abundance: .
j_gene: TRBJ1-5
d_gene: .

CDR3nt: TGTGCCTGGAGTGCCAATCTAGCGGGGGGGACTGAGACCCAGTACTTC
CDR3aa: CAWSANLAGGTETQYF
v_gene: TRBV30
abundance: once
j_gene: TRBJ2-5
d_gene: TRBD2

CDR3nt: TGTGCCAGCAGTGAAACGGGTCTCCGAAACGAGCAGTACTTC
CDR3aa: CASSETGLRNEQYF
v_gene: TRBV2
abundance: once
j_gene: TRBJ2-7
d_gene: .

CDR3nt: TGTGCCAGCAGTCCGCGCCGGGGGATTAGCAATCAGCCCCAGCATTTT
CDR3aa: CASSPRRGISNQPQHF
v_gene: TRBV28
abundance: .
j_gene: TRBJ1-5
d_gene: .

CDR3nt: TGCGCCAGCAGCTTTAACACTAACAATGAGCAGTTCTTC
CDR3aa: CASSFNTNNEQFF
v_gene: TRBV5-1
abundance: .
j_gene: TRBJ2-1
d_gene: .

CDR3nt: TGTGCCAGCAGAGGGAGCATGAACACTGAAGCTTTCTTT
CDR3aa: CASRGSMNTEAFF
v_gene: TRBV6-5
abundance: .
j_gene: TRBJ1-1
d_gene: .

CDR3nt: TGTGCCAGCAGTAGCAAGTGTCCCGGGACAGGGCTTCGAGGAGATACGCAGTATTTT
CDR3aa: CASSSKCPGTGLRGDTQYF
v_gene: TRBV21-1
abundance: few
j_gene: TRBJ2-3
d_gene: .

CDR3nt: TGTGCCAGCAGCCAAGTTTCCATCACTGAAGCTTTCTTT
CDR3aa: CASSQVSITEAFF
v_gene: TRBV3-1/TRBV3-2
abundance: few
j_gene: TRBJ1-1
d_gene: .

CDR3nt: TGCGCCAGCAGAAAAGGAATAGCGGGGTCCACCGGGGAGCTGTTTTTT
CDR3aa: CASRKGIAGSTGELFF
v_gene: TRBV10-1
abundance: once
j_gene: TRBJ2-2
d_gene: TRBD2

CDR3nt: TGTGCCAGCAGCGATACAGGGGCTCGGGAGACCCAGTACTTC
CDR3aa: CASSDTGARETQYF
v_gene: TRBV7-8
abundance: .
j_gene: TRBJ2-5
d_gene: TRBD1

CDR3nt: TGTGCCAGCAGCTTAGTGGTTGAGGACACTGAAGCTTTCTTT
CDR3aa: CASSLVVEDTEAFF
v_gene: TRBV7-9
abundance: .
j_gene: TRBJ1-1
d_gene: .

CDR3nt: TGTGCCAGCAGCCCGGGACTCCCCAATCAGCCCCAGCATTTT
CDR3aa: CASSPGLPNQPQHF
v_gene: TRBV5-5
abundance: .
j_gene: TRBJ1-5
d_gene: .

CDR3nt: TGTGCCACCAGCAGAGAGGGAGCTATCTCCTACGAGCAGTACTTC
CDR3aa: CATSREGAISYEQYF
v_gene: TRBV15
abundance: few
j_gene: TRBJ2-7
d_gene: .

CDR3nt: TGTGCCAGCAGTGCGGGACTAGCGGGCCGATCCTACAATGAGCAGTTCTTC
CDR3aa: CASSAGLAGRSYNEQFF
v_gene: TRBV28
abundance: few
j_gene: TRBJ2-1
d_gene: TRBD2

CDR3nt: TGTGCCAGCAGCTTAGCGGGGGGGCTTAATGAGCAGTTCTTC
CDR3aa: CASSLAGGLNEQFF
v_gene: TRBV7-6
abundance: .
j_gene: TRBJ2-1
d_gene: .

CDR3nt: TGCGCCAGCAGCTTTGTACGGAATGAGCAGTTCTTC
CDR3aa: CASSFVRNEQFF
v_gene: TRBV5-1
abundance: .
j_gene: TRBJ2-1
d_gene: .

CDR3nt: TGTGCCAGCTCCCCCCGGGACAGAAGTGGCTACACCTTC
CDR3aa: CASSPRDRSGYTF
v_gene: TRBV27
abundance: .
j_gene: TRBJ1-2
d_gene: TRBD1

CDR3nt: TGCGCCAGCAGCCCATCTGGGGACAGGGTCGCAACTAATGAAAAACTGTTTTTT
CDR3aa: CASSPSGDRVATNEKLFF
v_gene: TRBV5-1
abundance: once
j_gene: TRBJ1-4
d_gene: TRBD1

CDR3nt: TGTGCCTGGGGAACAGGGACCGGGGAGCTGTTTTTT
CDR3aa: CAWGTGTGELFF
v_gene: TRBV30
abundance: .
j_gene: TRBJ2-2
d_gene: .

CDR3nt: TGTGCCAGTAGTAATAGCCTAGGACAGGGGACAGATACGCAGTATTTT
CDR3aa: CASSNSLGQGTDTQYF
v_gene: TRBV19
abundance: once
j_gene: TRBJ2-3
d_gene: TRBD1

CDR3nt: TGTGCCAGCAGCTTAAGCTTCTATGAGCAGTTCTTC
CDR3aa: CASSLSFYEQFF
v_gene: TRBV7-9
abundance: .
j_gene: TRBJ2-1
d_gene: .

CDR3nt: TGTGCCAGCAGCTCCCAGTGGGGAGAACGAACCTATAATGAAAAACTGTTTTTT
CDR3aa: CASSSQWGERTYNEKLFF
v_gene: TRBV7-8
abundance: .
j_gene: TRBJ1-4
d_gene: .

CDR3nt: TGTGCCAGCAAGGCGACAGGGGGCGATCAGCCCCAGCATTTT
CDR3aa: CASKATGGDQPQHF
v_gene: TRBV28
abundance: .
j_gene: TRBJ1-5
d_gene: TRBD1